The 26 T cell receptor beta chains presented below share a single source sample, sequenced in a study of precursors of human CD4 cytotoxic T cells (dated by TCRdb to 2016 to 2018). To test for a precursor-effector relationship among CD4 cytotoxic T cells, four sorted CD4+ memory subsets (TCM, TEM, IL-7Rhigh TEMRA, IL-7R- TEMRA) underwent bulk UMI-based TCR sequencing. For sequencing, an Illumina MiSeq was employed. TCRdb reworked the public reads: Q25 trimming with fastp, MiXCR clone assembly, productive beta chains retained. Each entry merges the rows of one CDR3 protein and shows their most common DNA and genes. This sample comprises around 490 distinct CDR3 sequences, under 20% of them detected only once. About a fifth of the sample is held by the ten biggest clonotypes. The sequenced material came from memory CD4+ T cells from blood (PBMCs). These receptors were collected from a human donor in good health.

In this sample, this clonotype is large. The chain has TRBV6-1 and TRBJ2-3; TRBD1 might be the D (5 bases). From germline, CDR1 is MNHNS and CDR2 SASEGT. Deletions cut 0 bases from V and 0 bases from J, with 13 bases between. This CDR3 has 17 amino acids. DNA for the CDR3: TGTGCCAGCAGTGAAGCTTCCTGGGGCCGGAGCACAGATACGCAGTATTTT. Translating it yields CASSEASWGRSTDTQYF.

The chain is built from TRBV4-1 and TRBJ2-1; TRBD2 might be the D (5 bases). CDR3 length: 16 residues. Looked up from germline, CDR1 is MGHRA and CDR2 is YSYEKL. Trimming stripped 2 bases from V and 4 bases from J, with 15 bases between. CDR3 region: CASSQLDLLSYNEQFF. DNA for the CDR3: TGCGCCAGCAGCCAACTGGACTTACTATCTTACAATGAGCAGTTCTTC.

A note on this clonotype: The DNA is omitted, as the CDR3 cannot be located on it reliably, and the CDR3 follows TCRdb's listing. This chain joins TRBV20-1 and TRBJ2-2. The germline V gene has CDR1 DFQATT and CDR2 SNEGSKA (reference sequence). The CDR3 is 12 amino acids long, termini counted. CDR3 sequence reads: CSARPYTGSCFF.

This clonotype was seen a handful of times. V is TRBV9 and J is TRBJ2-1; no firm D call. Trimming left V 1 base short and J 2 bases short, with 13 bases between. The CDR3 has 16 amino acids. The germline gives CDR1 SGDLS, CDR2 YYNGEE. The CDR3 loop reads CASSVTPRPAYNEQFF. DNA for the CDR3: TGTGCCAGCAGCGTAACGCCCAGGCCCGCCTACAATGAGCAGTTCTTC.

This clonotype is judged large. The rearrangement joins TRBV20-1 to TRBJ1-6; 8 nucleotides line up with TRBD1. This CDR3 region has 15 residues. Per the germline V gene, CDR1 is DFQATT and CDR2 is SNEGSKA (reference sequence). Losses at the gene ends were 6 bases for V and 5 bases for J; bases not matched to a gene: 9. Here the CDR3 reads CSAPKPGQDNSPLHF. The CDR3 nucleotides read TGCAGTGCGCCAAAACCGGGACAGGATAATTCACCCCTCCACTTT.

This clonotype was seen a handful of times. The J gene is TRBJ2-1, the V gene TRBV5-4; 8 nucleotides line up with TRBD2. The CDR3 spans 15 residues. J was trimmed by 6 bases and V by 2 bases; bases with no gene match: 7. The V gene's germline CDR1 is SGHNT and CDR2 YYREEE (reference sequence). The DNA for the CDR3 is TGTGCCAGCAGCTTCCAGGCGGGAGGAGGCAATGAGCAGTTCTTC. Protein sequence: CASSFQAGGGNEQFF.

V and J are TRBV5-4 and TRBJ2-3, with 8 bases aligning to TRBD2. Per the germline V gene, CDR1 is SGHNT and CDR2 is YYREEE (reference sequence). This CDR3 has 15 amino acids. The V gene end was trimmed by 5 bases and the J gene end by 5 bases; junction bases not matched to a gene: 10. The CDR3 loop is CASRLGGGPGDTQYF. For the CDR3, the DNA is TGTGCCAGCAGACTGGGCGGGGGGCCGGGAGATACGCAGTATTTT.

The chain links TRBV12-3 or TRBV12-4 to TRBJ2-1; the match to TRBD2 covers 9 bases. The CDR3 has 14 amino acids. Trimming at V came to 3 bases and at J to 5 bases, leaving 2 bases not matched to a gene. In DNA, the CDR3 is TGTGCCAGCAGTTTTAGCGGGGGAAACAATGAGCAGTTCTTC. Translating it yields CASSFSGGNNEQFF.

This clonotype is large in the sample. The chain's CDR3 is CASSLSPGQGIFGYTF. Here the CDR3 DNA reads TGTGCCAGCAGTTTAAGCCCGGGACAGGGTATTTTTGGCTACACCTTC. The chain has TRBV12-3 or TRBV12-4 and TRBJ1-2, with 9 positions matching TRBD1. V lost 2 bases and J lost 7; bases outside the gene matches: 11. The CDR3 extends over 16 amino acids.

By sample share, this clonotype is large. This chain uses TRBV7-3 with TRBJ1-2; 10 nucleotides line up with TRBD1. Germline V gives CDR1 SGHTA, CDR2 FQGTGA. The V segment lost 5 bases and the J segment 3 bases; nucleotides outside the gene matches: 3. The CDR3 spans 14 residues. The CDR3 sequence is CASSQGTGDYGYTF. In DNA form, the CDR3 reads TGTGCCAGCAGCCAAGGGACAGGGGACTATGGCTACACCTTC.

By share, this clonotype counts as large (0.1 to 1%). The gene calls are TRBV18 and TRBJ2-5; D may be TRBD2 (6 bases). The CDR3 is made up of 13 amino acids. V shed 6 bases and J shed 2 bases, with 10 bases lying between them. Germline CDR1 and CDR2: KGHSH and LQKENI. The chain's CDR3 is CASSEGGQETQYF. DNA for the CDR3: TGTGCCAGCTCGGAGGGCGGACAAGAGACCCAGTACTTC.

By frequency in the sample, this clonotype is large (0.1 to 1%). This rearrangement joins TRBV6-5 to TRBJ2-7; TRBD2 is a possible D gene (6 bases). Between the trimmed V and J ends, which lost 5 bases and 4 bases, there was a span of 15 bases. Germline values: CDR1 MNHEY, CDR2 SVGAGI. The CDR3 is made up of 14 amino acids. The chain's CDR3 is CASSQAGDGYEQYF. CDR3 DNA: TGTGCCAGCAGTCAAGCGGGCGATGGGTACGAGCAGTACTTC.

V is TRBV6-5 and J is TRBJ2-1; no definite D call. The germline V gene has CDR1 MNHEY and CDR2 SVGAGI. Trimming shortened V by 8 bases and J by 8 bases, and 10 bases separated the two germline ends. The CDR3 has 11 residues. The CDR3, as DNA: TGTGCCAGCGGTGGTCAGTATGAGCAGTTCTTC. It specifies CASGGQYEQFF.

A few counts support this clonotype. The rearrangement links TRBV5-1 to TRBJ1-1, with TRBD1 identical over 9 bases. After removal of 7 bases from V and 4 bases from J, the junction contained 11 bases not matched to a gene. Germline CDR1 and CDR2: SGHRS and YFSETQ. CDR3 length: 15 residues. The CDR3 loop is CASGTGPQIGTEAFF. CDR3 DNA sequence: TGCGCCAGCGGGACAGGGCCGCAGATTGGCACTGAAGCTTTCTTT.

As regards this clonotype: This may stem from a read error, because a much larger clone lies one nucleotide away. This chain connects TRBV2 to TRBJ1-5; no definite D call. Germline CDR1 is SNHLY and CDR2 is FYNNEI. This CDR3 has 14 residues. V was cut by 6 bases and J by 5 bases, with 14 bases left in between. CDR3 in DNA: TGTGCCAGCAGATTGGGGTCTGCGGATCAGCCCCAGCATTTT. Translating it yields CASRLGSADQPQHF.

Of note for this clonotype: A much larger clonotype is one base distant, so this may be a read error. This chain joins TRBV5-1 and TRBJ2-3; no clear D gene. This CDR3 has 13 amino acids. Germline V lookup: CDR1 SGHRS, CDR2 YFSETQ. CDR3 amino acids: CVSSPYSTDTQYF. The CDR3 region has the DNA TGCGTCAGCAGCCCCTACAGCACAGATACGCAGTATTTT. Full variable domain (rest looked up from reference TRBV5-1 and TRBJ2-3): KAGVTQTPRYLIKTRGQQVTLSCSPISGHRSVSWYQQTPGQGLQFLFEYFSETQRNKGNFPGRFSGRQFSNSRSEMNVSTLELGDSALYLCVSSPYSTDTQYFGPGTRLTVL.

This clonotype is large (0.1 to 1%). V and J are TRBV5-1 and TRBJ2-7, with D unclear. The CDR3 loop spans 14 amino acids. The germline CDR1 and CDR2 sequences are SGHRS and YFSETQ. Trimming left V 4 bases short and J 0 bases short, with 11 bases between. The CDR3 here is CASSLRQASYEQYF. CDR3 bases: TGCGCCAGCAGCCTAAGACAAGCCTCCTACGAGCAGTACTTC.

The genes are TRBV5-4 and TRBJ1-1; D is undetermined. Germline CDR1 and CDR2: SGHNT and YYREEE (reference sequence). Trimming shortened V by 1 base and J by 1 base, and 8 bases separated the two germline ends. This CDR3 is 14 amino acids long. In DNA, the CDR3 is TGTGCCAGCAGCTTGTTCCGGCCGAACACTGAAGCTTTCTTT. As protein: CASSLFRPNTEAFF.

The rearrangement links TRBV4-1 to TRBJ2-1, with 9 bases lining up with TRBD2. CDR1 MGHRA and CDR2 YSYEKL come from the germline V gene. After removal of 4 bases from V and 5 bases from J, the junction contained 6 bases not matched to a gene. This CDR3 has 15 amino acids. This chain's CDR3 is CASSPSSGTDNEQFF. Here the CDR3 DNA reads TGCGCCAGCAGCCCTTCTAGCGGGACCGACAATGAGCAGTTCTTC.

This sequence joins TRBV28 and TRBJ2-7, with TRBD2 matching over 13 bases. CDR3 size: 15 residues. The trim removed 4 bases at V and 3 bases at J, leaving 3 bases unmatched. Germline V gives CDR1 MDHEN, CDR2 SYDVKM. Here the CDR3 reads CASSSGTSGDYEQYF. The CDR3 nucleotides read TGTGCCAGCAGTTCTGGGACTAGCGGGGACTACGAGCAGTACTTC. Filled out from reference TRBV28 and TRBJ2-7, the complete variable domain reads DVKVTQSSRYLVKRTGEKVFLECVQDMDHENMFWYRQDPGLGLRLIYFSYDVKMKEKGDIPEGYSVSREKKERFSLILESASTNQTSMYLCASSSGTSGDYEQYFGPGTRLTVT.

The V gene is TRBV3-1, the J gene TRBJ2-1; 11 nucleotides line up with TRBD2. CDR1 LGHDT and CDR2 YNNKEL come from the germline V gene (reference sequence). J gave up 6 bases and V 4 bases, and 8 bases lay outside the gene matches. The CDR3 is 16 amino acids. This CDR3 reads CASSPTSGTGSNEQFF. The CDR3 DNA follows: TGTGCCAGCAGCCCGACTAGCGGGACGGGAAGCAATGAGCAGTTCTTC.

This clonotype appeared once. The CDR3 spells CASSTGASNEKLFF. DNA for the CDR3: TGTGCCAGTAGTACGGGGGCGTCGAATGAAAAACTGTTTTTT. The gene calls are TRBV19 and TRBJ1-4; perhaps TRBD1 as D (6 bases). Germline CDR1 LNHDA, CDR2 SQIVND (reference sequence). CDR3 length equals 14 residues. V gave up 4 bases and J gave up 5 bases, with 11 bases separating them. Complete variable domain (other parts from reference TRBV19 and TRBJ1-4): DGGITQSPKYLFRKEGQNVTLSCEQNLNHDAMYWYRQDPGQGLRLIYYSQIVNDFQKGDIAEGYSVSREKKESFPLTVTSAQKNPTAFYLCASSTGASNEKLFFGSGTQLSVL.

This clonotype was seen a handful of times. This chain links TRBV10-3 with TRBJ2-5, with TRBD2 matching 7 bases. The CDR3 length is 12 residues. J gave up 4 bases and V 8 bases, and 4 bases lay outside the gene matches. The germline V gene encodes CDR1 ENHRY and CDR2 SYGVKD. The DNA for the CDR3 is TGTGCCATCGGGGGGGGAGGAGAGACCCAGTACTTC. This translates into CAIGGGGETQYF.

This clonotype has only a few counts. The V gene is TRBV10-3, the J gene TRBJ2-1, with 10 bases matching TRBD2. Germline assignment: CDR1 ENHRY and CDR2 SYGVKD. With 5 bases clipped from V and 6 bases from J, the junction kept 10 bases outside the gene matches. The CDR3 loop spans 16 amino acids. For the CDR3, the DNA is TGTGCCATCAGTCCAATCCAGCGGGGGGGCCCCAATGAGCAGTTCTTC. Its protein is CAISPIQRGGPNEQFF.

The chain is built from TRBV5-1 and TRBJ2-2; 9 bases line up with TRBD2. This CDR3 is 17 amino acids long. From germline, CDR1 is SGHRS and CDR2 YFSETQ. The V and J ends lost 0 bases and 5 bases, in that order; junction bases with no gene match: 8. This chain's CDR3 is CASSLVSGLASTGELFF. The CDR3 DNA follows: TGCGCCAGCAGCTTGGTGTCGGGACTAGCTTCTACCGGGGAGCTGTTTTTT.

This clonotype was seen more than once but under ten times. DNA for the CDR3: TGTGCCAGCAGTGAACTAGCGGGAGTTGGGGAGCTGTTTTTT. The encoded protein is CASSELAGVGELFF. The rearrangement links TRBV6-4 to TRBJ2-2; TRBD2 matches at 11 bases. The CDR3 extends over 14 amino acids. The germline V gene has CDR1 MRHNA and CDR2 SNTAGT. V shed 3 bases, J shed 8 bases, and the junction held 2 bases outside the gene matches.